Detailed here is one T cell receptor beta chain. Enrolment of Seattle patients took place during active infection, and they were followed longitudinally. Original methodology: Amplification from reference gene primers served as the basis for estimated nucleated cell counts. Sequenced by immunoSEQ multiplex PCR; TCRdb stores in-frame clones only, minus some. Clonal size and the V and J genes are those of that table, whereas D and trimming came from the DNA. The repertoire holds some 250,000 clones, with about 88% as singletons. This entry comes from a study of blood T cell repertoires in COVID-19. Overall study context: Nucleic acid was either cDNA or gDNA, and it came from T cells, B-cell-depleted T cells, or PBMCs.

CDR1 and CDR2 (germline): MNHEY, SVGAGI. V was pared by 4 bases and J by 1 base, with 12 bases between. This CDR3 region has 15 residues. The chain carries TRBV6-5 and TRBJ2-3; the D gene is possibly TRBD2 (6 bases). The specimen was peripheral blood. The clonotype comes from a woman aged 55-69 years with COVID-19, enrolled during active disease. The CDR3 DNA sequence: TGTGCCAGCAGTTCTCTAGGGGAGGGCACAGATACGCAGTATTTT. It encodes CASSSLGEGTDTQYF.